Listed here are 10 T cell receptor beta chains from one sample, sequenced in a study of tumor and adjacent non-tumor tissue in lung cancer. A modified ARM-PCR protocol with three rounds of nested PCR amplified TCRbeta. TCRdb re-called the multiplex PCR reads through MiXCR, storing one row per CDR3 protein. The sample includes approximately 150,000 distinct CDR3 sequences, around 66% of them seen just once. No cell sorting was done before RNA was extracted from the tissue. Sequenced material: lung tumor tissue. These receptor sequences come from a man aged 60-69 years with small cell lung cancer.

This clonotype was seen repeatedly, ten times or more. V usage is TRBV30 and J usage is TRBJ2-1, with D hard to call. Trimming removed 5 bases at V and 12 bases at J, with 14 bases between. The CDR3 is made up of 11 amino acids. The germline gives CDR1 GTSNPN, CDR2 SVGIG (reference sequence). The CDR3 coding sequence is TGTGCCTGGGCGGTAGGTCGGAGGCAGTTCTTC. Translated: CAWAVGRRQFF. The whole variable domain, remainder taken from reference TRBV30 and TRBJ2-1, is SQTIHQWPATLVQPVGSPLSLECTVEGTSNPNLYWYRQAAGRGLQLLFYSVGIGQISSEVPQNLSASRPQDRQFILSSKKLLLSDSGFYLCAWAVGRRQFFGPGTRLTVL.

To note about this clonotype: The junction and the germline gene differ at one end; a read error may be behind it. The V and J genes are TRBV6-5 and TRBJ2-7; possibly TRBD2 for D (6 bases). The CDR3 consists of 15 residues. Germline V gives CDR1 MNHEY, CDR2 SVGAGI. CDR3 residues: CTSSVFPGSSHGQYF. CDR3 coding DNA: TGTACCAGCAGTGTCTTTCCCGGGAGCTCCCACGGTCAGTACTTC.

This clonotype was counted between two and nine times. V is TRBV29-1 and J is TRBJ2-3; 12 nucleotides match TRBD2. This CDR3 spans 13 amino acids. Trimming cost V 7 bases and J 7 bases; bases outside gene matches: 6. CDR1 and CDR2 (germline): SQVTM, ANQGSEA. This CDR3 is CSGGLAGTYTQYF. The CDR3 DNA is TGCAGCGGAGGACTAGCGGGAACGTATACGCAGTATTTT.

The chain couples TRBV6-1 to TRBJ1-1, with D possibly TRBD1 on 5 matching bases. V lost 7 bases and J lost 12, with 18 bases in between. CDR3 length: 12 amino acids. The germline CDR1 and CDR2 sequences are MNHNS and SASEGT. CDR3 coding DNA: TGTGCCAGCACCCGAGTGGGGGGGGAACCTTTCTTT. Amino acid sequence: CASTRVGGEPFF.

The V and J genes are TRBV20-1 and TRBJ2-1; 8 bases map to TRBD2. The CDR3 runs to 15 residues. With V trimmed by 4 bases and J by 9 bases, 14 bases remained unmatched. Germline V CDR1 and CDR2: DFQATT, SNEGSKA (reference sequence). The CDR3 nucleotides are TGCAGTGCTAAGTGGATCGGGAGGGGGAACAGTGAGCAGTTCTTC. It translates to CSAKWIGRGNSEQFF.

This clonotype was recorded at least ten times. The chain has TRBV6-5 and TRBJ2-3; D might be TRBD1 or TRBD2, each matching 5 bases. Germline V gene data show CDR1 as MNHEY and CDR2 as SVGAGI. The CDR3 is 13 amino acids. V was pared by 5 bases and J by 9 bases, with 15 bases between. CDR3 sequence: CASSNNQRGTQYF. The CDR3 DNA follows: TGTGCCAGCAGTAATAACCAGAGGGGAACGCAGTATTTT.

The chain carries TRBV29-1 and TRBJ1-1; no definite D call. V lost 5 bases, J lost 1 base, and 11 bases lay in between. The CDR3 consists of 13 residues. Germline CDR1 is SQVTM and CDR2 is ANQGSEA. CDR3 residues: CSVLASKNTEAFF. CDR3 bases: TGCAGCGTTTTGGCATCGAAGAACACTGAAGCTTTCTTT.

This clonotype appeared a single time. The rearrangement joins TRBV7-2 to TRBJ1-4; TRBD1 aligns across 8 bases. The CDR3 length is 16 residues. V dropped 2 bases and J dropped 5; count of bases not matched to a gene: 7. The V gene's germline CDR1 is SGHTA and CDR2 FQGNSA. The CDR3 sequence is CASSLSLTGVNEKLFF. DNA of the CDR3: TGTGCCAGCAGCTTAAGCTTGACAGGGGTGAATGAAAAACTGTTTTTT.

CDR3 region: CASSFRDRGPYEQYF. CDR3 bases: TGTGCCAGCAGCTTTAGGGACAGGGGGCCCTACGAGCAGTACTTC. The gene calls are TRBV5-4 and TRBJ2-7; 12 nucleotides line up with TRBD1. Looked up from germline, CDR1 is SGHNT and CDR2 is YYREEE (reference sequence). Losses at the gene ends were 2 bases for V and 2 bases for J; bases not matched to a gene: 2. The length of the CDR3 is 15 residues.

V and J are TRBV12-3 or TRBV12-4 and TRBJ2-5, with D perhaps TRBD2 (6 bases). This CDR3 comprises 17 residues. V was shortened by 6 bases and J by 0 bases, with 20 bases between the two germline ends. CDR3 DNA sequence: TGTGCCAGCAGCGGCGGACTATCGGGAGTTTACCAAGAGACCCAGTACTTC. This encodes CASSGGLSGVYQETQYF.